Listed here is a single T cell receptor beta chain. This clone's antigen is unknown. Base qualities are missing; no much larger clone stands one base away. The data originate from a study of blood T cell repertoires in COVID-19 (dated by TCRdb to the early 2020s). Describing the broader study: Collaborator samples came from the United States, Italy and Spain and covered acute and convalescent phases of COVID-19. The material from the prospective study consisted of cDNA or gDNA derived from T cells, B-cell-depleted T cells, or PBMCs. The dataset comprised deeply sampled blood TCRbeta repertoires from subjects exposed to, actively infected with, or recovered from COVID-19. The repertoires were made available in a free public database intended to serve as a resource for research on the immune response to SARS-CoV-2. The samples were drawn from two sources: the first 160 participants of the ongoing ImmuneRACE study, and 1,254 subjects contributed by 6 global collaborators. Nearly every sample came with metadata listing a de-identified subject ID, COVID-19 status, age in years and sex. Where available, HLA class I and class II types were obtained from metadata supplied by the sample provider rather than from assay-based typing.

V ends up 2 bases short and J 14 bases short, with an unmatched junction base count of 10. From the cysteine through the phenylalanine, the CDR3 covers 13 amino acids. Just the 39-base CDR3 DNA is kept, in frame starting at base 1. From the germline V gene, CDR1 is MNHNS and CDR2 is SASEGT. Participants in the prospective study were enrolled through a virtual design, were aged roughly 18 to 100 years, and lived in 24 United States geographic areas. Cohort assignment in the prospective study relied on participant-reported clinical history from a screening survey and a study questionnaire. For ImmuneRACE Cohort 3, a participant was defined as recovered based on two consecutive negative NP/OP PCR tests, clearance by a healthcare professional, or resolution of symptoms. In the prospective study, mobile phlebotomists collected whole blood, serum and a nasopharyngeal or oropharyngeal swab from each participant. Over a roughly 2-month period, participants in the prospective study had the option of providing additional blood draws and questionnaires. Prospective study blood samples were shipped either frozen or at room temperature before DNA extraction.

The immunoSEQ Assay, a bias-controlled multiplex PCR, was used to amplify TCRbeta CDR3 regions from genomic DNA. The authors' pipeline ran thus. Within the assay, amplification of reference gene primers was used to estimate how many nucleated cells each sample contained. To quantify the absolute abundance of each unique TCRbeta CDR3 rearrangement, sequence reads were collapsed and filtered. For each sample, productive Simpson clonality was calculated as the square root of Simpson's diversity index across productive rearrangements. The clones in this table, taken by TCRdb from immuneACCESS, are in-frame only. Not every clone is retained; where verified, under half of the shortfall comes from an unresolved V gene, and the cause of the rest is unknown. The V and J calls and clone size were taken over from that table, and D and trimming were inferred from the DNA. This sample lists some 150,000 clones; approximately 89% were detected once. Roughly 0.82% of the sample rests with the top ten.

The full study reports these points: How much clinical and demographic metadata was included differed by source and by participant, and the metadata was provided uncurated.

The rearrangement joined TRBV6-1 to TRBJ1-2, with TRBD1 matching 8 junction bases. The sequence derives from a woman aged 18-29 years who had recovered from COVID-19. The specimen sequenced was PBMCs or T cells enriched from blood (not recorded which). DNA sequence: TGTGCCAGCAGTGAAATTTCGGGGGACAGGTCTACCTTC. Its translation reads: CASSEISGDRSTF.